The 10 T cell receptor beta chains reported below all come from one sample, sequenced in a study of T cell changes during pregnancy in multiple sclerosis. Profiled with immunoSEQ multiplex PCR; TCRdb holds only in-frame clones, not every one. The top ten clones hold approximately 1.2% of a sample with some 97,000 clones, around 94% of them seen once. Sequenced here: peripheral blood, sampled in the second trimester of pregnancy. These receptors originate from a female donor with multiple sclerosis, enrolled in a pregnancy study.

V and J are TRBV27 and TRBJ2-7; D call uncertain. Germline V gene sequence: CDR1 MNHEY, CDR2 SMNVEV (reference sequence). V lost 8 bases and J lost 3, with 14 bases in between. This CDR3 contains 13 residues. In DNA, the CDR3 is TGTGCCAGCGGCCTACTACCTAACTACGAGCAGTACTTC. This sequence encodes CASGLLPNYEQYF.

This rearrangement joins TRBV7-6 to TRBJ1-1, with a possible D match to TRBD1 (5 bases). CDR1 is SGHVS, CDR2 FNYEAQ, per germline. Trimming cost V 2 bases and J 6 bases, with 10 bases left between them. CDR3 length: 13 residues. The DNA of the CDR3 is TGTGCCAGCAGCTTAAACGCAGGGCCTGAAGCTTTCTTT. Its protein product is CASSLNAGPEAFF. Full variable domain (missing parts from reference TRBV7-6 and TRBJ1-1): GAGVSQSPRYKVTKRGQDVALRCDPISGHVSLYWYRQALGQGPEFLTYFNYEAQQDKSGLPNDRFSAERPEGSISTLTIQRTEQRDSAMYRCASSLNAGPEAFFGQGTRLTVV.

This sequence joins TRBV18 and TRBJ2-1; 11 positions agree with TRBD2. The CDR3 has 16 residues. Losses at the gene ends were 3 bases for V and 3 bases for J; bases not matched to a gene: 4. Germline V CDR1 and CDR2: KGHSH, LQKENI. The DNA for the CDR3 is TGTGCCAGCTCACCGGGACTAGCGGTTCTCTACAATGAGCAGTTCTTC. Translating it yields CASSPGLAVLYNEQFF.

The chain recombines TRBV6-5 with TRBJ1-5; D remains unclear. This CDR3 region has 15 residues. Germline CDR1 reads MNHEY; CDR2 reads SVGAGI. The V end lost 6 bases, the J end lost 3 bases, and 15 bases lay between the germline ends. CDR3 DNA: TGTGCCAGCAGGCCTAAGTACGCCACCAATCAGCCCCAGCATTTT. It yields the protein CASRPKYATNQPQHF.

V usage is TRBV30 and J usage is TRBJ1-5; no clear D. The CDR3 length is 13 residues. Trimming pared 0 bases from V and 2 bases from J, leaving 5 bases between. CDR1 GTSNPN and CDR2 SVGIG come from the germline V gene (reference sequence). CDR3 bases: TGTGCCTGGAGTGTAGAGGGCAATCAGCCCCAGCATTTT. Amino acid sequence: CAWSVEGNQPQHF.

V and J are TRBV19 and TRBJ2-2; 9 nucleotides line up with TRBD2. Germline V gives CDR1 LNHDA, CDR2 SQIVND (reference sequence). The CDR3 covers 14 residues. J lost 1 base, V lost 9 bases, and 3 bases had no gene match. The DNA of the CDR3 is TGTGCCAGCAGACTAGCGGAGAACACCGGGGAGCTGTTTTTT. Its translation: CASRLAENTGELFF. The complete variable domain, with remaining parts taken from reference TRBV19 and TRBJ2-2, reads DGGITQSPKYLFRKEGQNVTLSCEQNLNHDAMYWYRQDPGQGLRLIYYSQIVNDFQKGDIAEGYSVSREKKESFPLTVTSAQKNPTAFYLCASRLAENTGELFFGEGSRLTVL.

This clone is a singleton in its sample. The chain links TRBV19 to TRBJ2-2; weak D call: TRBD1 (6 bases). The CDR3 consists of 13 residues. Looked up from germline, CDR1 is LNHDA and CDR2 is SQIVND (reference sequence). V gave up 3 bases and J gave up 8 bases, with 10 bases separating them. CDR3 coding DNA: TGTGCCAGTAGTATTCAAGGACAGGGGGAGCTGTTTTTT. Its translation is CASSIQGQGELFF.

Concerning this clone: One end of the junction varies from germline; a read error may be responsible. The chain combines TRBV7-6 with TRBJ2-2, with TRBD2 matching 12 bases. Germline CDR1 is SGHVS and CDR2 is FNYEAQ. The CDR3 sequence is 18 residues long. CDR3: CASTLVPGTSGYAGELFF. CDR3 coding DNA: TGTGCCAGCACCTTAGTCCCCGGGACTAGCGGGTATGCCGGGGAGCTGTTTTTT.

The chain carries TRBV5-4 and TRBJ1-1, with D hard to call. CDR3 size: 14 residues. V was cut by 4 bases and J by 3 bases, with 13 bases left in between. Germline values: CDR1 SGHNT, CDR2 YYREEE (reference sequence). The CDR3 nucleotides read TGTGCCAGCAGCCGTGTCCACTTAGACACTGAAGCTTTCTTT. This translates into CASSRVHLDTEAFF.

This clone is a singleton in its sample. This chain uses TRBV19 with TRBJ2-1; 11 positions agree with TRBD1. The ends lost 6 bases at V and 5 bases at J; junction bases unmatched: 9. Germline loops: CDR1 LNHDA, CDR2 SQIVND (reference sequence). The CDR3 sequence is 16 residues long. The CDR3 is CASSSLPGQGDNEQFF. The DNA of the CDR3 is TGTGCCAGTAGCTCCCTTCCGGGACAGGGGGACAATGAGCAGTTCTTC.